Following are 22 T cell receptor beta chains from one sample sequenced in a study of cytomegalovirus exposure and HLA in healthy donors. Clones were read by immunoSEQ multiplex PCR, and TCRdb kept only the in-frame ones, dropping some. Of over 250,000 clones listed, about nine tenths are singletons. The sequenced sample consisted of PBMCs. The source of these receptors is a woman between 25 and 40 years old in good health and CMV-seropositive.

The CDR3 protein is CSVEGGPSIQTQYF. CDR3 sequence (DNA): TGCAGCGTTGAAGGCGGACCCTCAATACAGACCCAGTACTTC. This chain links TRBV29-1 with TRBJ2-5; no clear D. Germline loops: CDR1 SQVTM, CDR2 ANQGSEA. The CDR3 consists of 14 residues. Between the trimmed V and J ends, which lost 1 base and 6 bases, there was a span of 15 bases.

The V call is TRBV11-2, the J call TRBJ2-7; 10 nucleotides align to TRBD1. V trimming: 2 bases; J trimming: 2 bases; junction bases outside the gene matches: 6. This CDR3 has 16 residues. Germline V lookup: CDR1 SGHAT, CDR2 FQNNGV. CDR3 sequence: CASSLLGTGAAYEQYF. The CDR3 region has the DNA TGTGCCAGCAGCTTATTAGGGACAGGGGCTGCCTACGAGCAGTACTTC.

In regard to this clone: This sample also contains other DNA sequences that code for the same CDR3. J is TRBJ2-7 and V is TRBV9; TRBD2 matches 11 bases. The CDR3 has 14 residues. Germline V CDR1 and CDR2: SGDLS, YYNGEE. Losses at the gene ends were 2 bases for V and 3 bases for J; bases not matched to a gene: 1. The CDR3 protein is CASSVGTSGYEQYF. In nucleotides, the CDR3 is TGTGCCAGCAGCGTCGGGACTAGCGGCTACGAGCAGTACTTC.

This clone occurred a few times. The chain couples TRBV7-8 to TRBJ1-1; D is uncertain. Trimming shortened V by 7 bases and J by 1 base, and 10 bases separated the two germline ends. This CDR3 has 13 residues. The germline gives CDR1 SGHVS, CDR2 FQNEAQ. The DNA for the CDR3 is TGTGCCAGCACCTCGTCTGGGAACACTGAAGCTTTCTTT. This gives the protein CASTSSGNTEAFF.

The genes are TRBV28 and TRBJ1-2; D may be TRBD1 (5 bases). Germline V gives CDR1 MDHEN, CDR2 SYDVKM. The length of the CDR3 is 13 residues. V was shortened by 1 base and J by 6 bases, with 9 bases between the two germline ends. CDR3 in amino acids: CASSLLGADGYTF. The CDR3 DNA follows: TGTGCCAGCAGTTTATTAGGGGCTGATGGCTACACCTTC.

This clone appeared a few times. The genes are TRBV5-1 and TRBJ2-2; possible D gene TRBD1, 6 bases. V was trimmed by 7 bases and J by 2 bases, leaving 12 bases between them. The germline V gene has CDR1 SGHRS and CDR2 YFSETQ. The CDR3 runs to 14 residues. The CDR3 is CASCRDTNTGELFF. The CDR3 DNA reads TGCGCCAGCTGCCGGGACACCAACACCGGGGAGCTGTTTTTT.

J is TRBJ1-3 and V is TRBV5-4; TRBD1 matches 8 bases. In germline, CDR1 is SGHNT, CDR2 YYREEE (reference sequence). V trimming: 4 bases; J trimming: 4 bases; junction bases outside the gene matches: 7. CDR3 length: 15 amino acids. CDR3 sequence (DNA): TGTGCCAGCAGCAGTCAGGGGGCGCCCGGAAACACCATATATTTT. Translating gives CASSSQGAPGNTIYF.

The CDR3 here is CASSLEGSGGQPQHF. CDR3 coding DNA: TGTGCCAGCAGCTTGGAGGGGTCGGGGGGTCAGCCCCAGCATTTT. The chain has TRBV5-6 and TRBJ1-5, with a tentative D call TRBD1 (5 bases). Germline V gene lookup returns CDR1 SGHDT and CDR2 YYEEEE. V dropped 0 bases and J dropped 6 bases, with 13 bases sitting between them. The CDR3 runs 15 residues.

This clone was observed once. CDR3: CASSQGAAGGRENIQYF. The CDR3 DNA sequence: TGCGCCAGCAGCCAAGGGGCTGCTGGGGGGCGCGAAAACATTCAGTACTTC. This chain joins TRBV4-3 and TRBJ2-4; D might be TRBD1 or TRBD2, each matching 6 bases. V gave up 1 base and J gave up 5 bases, with 18 bases separating them. The V gene's germline CDR1 is LGHNA and CDR2 YSLEER. The CDR3 extends over 17 amino acids.

This chain links TRBV15 with TRBJ1-5; D is ambiguous. V lost 2 bases to trimming and J lost 3 bases, with 17 bases between them. The CDR3 totals 17 residues. Per germline, CDR1 LNHNV and CDR2 YYDKDF (reference sequence). Here the CDR3 reads CATSRRGLLQINQPQHF. For the CDR3, the DNA is TGTGCCACCAGCAGACGCGGATTATTACAGATCAATCAGCCCCAGCATTTT.

The V gene is TRBV29-1, the J gene TRBJ1-1, with D possibly being TRBD1 (5 bases). The ends were cut back, 6 bases at V and 0 bases at J, with 14 bases in the middle. In germline, CDR1 is SQVTM, CDR2 ANQGSEA. The CDR3 has 14 residues. The CDR3 sequence is CSVAPGLLNTEAFF. CDR3 in DNA: TGCAGCGTGGCCCCAGGGTTGTTGAACACTGAAGCTTTCTTT. Filled out from reference TRBV29-1 and TRBJ1-1, the complete variable domain reads SAVISQKPSRDICQRGTSLTIQCQVDSQVTMMFWYRQQPGQSLTLIATANQGSEATYESGFVIDKFPISRPNLTFSTLTVSNMSPEDSSIYLCSVAPGLLNTEAFFGQGTRLTVV.

The chain combines TRBV7-8 with TRBJ1-4; D remains unclear. V lost 2 bases, J lost 1 base, and 11 bases lay in between. The germline gives CDR1 SGHVS, CDR2 FQNEAQ. CDR3 length equals 16 residues. The CDR3 nucleotides are TGTGCCAGCAGCTTATCCATTTTCAGAACTAATGAAAAACTGTTTTTT. This sequence encodes CASSLSIFRTNEKLFF.

The chain recombines TRBV30 with TRBJ2-5; D possibly corresponds to TRBD1 (5 bases). The CDR3 is 12 residues long. V shed 4 bases and J shed 4 bases, with 10 bases lying between them. Germline lookup yields CDR1 GTSNPN and CDR2 SVGIG (reference sequence). DNA for the CDR3: TGTGCCTGGACACAGGTTGGAGAGACCCAGTACTTC. This translates into CAWTQVGETQYF.

This clone was picked up one time. The rearrangement links TRBV19 to TRBJ2-7; 7 nucleotides line up with TRBD2. The germline gives CDR1 LNHDA, CDR2 SQIVND (reference sequence). The CDR3 is 13 amino acids. V dropped 5 bases and J dropped 2; count of bases not matched to a gene: 3. For the CDR3, the DNA is TGTGCCAGTAGTGGGAGGGCGACCTACGAGCAGTACTTC. It specifies CASSGRATYEQYF.

This clone came up a few times. V and J are TRBV19 and TRBJ1-2; the D gene is possibly TRBD1 (6 bases). The V end lost 5 bases, the J end lost 10 bases, and 14 bases lay between the germline ends. The CDR3 extends over 12 amino acids. The germline V gene has CDR1 LNHDA and CDR2 SQIVND (reference sequence). DNA of the CDR3: TGTGCCAGTAGTGCAAAACAGGGAACCTACACCTTC. Translating it yields CASSAKQGTYTF.

J is TRBJ2-2 and V is TRBV19; D is unresolved. Trimming pared 5 bases from V and 2 bases from J, leaving 15 bases between. CDR1 and CDR2 (germline): LNHDA, SQIVND (reference sequence). This CDR3 spans 16 amino acids. DNA for the CDR3: TGTGCCAGTAGTCCTCGGGCGGAGACCAACACCGGGGAGCTGTTTTTT. This sequence encodes CASSPRAETNTGELFF.

V is TRBV19 and J is TRBJ1-5, with D uncertain. The CDR3 is made up of 15 amino acids. CDR1 and CDR2 from the germline V gene are LNHDA and SQIVND (reference sequence). Trimming stripped 1 base from V and 4 bases from J, with 11 bases between. CDR3 in amino acids: CASSIGHAANQPQHF. The CDR3 DNA reads as TGTGCCAGTAGTATAGGGCATGCAGCAAATCAGCCCCAGCATTTT.

The sample holds one count of this clone. The chain uses TRBV4-3 and TRBJ2-1; D call uncertain. Trimming stripped 0 bases from V and 0 bases from J, with 21 bases between. The CDR3 has 20 residues. Germline V gene sequence: CDR1 LGHNA, CDR2 YSLEER. The CDR3 sequence is CASSQDPYPVFSSSYNEQFF. CDR3 nucleotides: TGCGCCAGCAGCCAAGATCCCTACCCCGTTTTTTCGAGCTCCTACAATGAGCAGTTCTTC.

This rearrangement joins TRBV7-2 to TRBJ1-2; D remains ambiguous. V shed 5 bases and J shed 6 bases, with 16 bases lying between them. The CDR3 runs to 14 residues. Germline assignment: CDR1 SGHTA and CDR2 FQGNSA. The chain's CDR3 is CASSRLPPIHGYTF. CDR3 sequence (DNA): TGTGCCAGCAGCCGTTTACCCCCTATCCATGGCTACACCTTC.

The chain carries TRBV27 and TRBJ2-3, with D possibly being TRBD2 (6 bases). CDR1 MNHEY and CDR2 SMNVEV come from the germline V gene (reference sequence). With 2 bases removed from V and 2 bases from J, the gap between germline ends came to 11 bases. CDR3 length: 15 residues. The DNA of the CDR3 is TGTGCCAGCAGTTTAACGGCGGGACTCACAGATACGCAGTATTTT. This sequence encodes CASSLTAGLTDTQYF.

The chain is built from TRBV19 and TRBJ2-1; the match to TRBD1 covers 11 bases. CDR3 length: 15 amino acids. After removal of 5 bases from V and 6 bases from J, the junction contained 6 bases not matched to a gene. Germline V gene lookup returns CDR1 LNHDA and CDR2 SQIVND (reference sequence). The CDR3 is CASSRSGTGGNEQFF. The DNA for the CDR3 is TGTGCCAGTAGTCGTAGCGGGACAGGGGGCAATGAGCAGTTCTTC.

This chain joins TRBV2 and TRBJ2-3; D unresolved. The CDR3 length is 15 residues. Trimming took 6 bases from V and 0 from J, leaving 13 bases between them. CDR1 SNHLY and CDR2 FYNNEI come from the germline V gene. This CDR3 reads CASRPGSLSTDTQYF. CDR3 nucleotides: TGTGCCAGCAGGCCGGGTAGTCTTAGCACAGATACGCAGTATTTT.